The clone carrying this T cell receptor beta chain occurred once. Its antigen is not known. It was with 60 Vbeta and 13 Jbeta primers that the PCR ran. Assay: immunoSEQ multiplex PCR; the TCRdb copy retains only in-frame clones and omits some. The data show 120,000 or so clones, about four fifths seen once. These data are taken from a study of cytomegalovirus exposure and HLA in healthy donors. Study conclusions and caveats: Earlier findings revealed that most TCR beta V segments proved productive either about 90% or about 30% of the time.

CDR3 length: 17 amino acids. Germline CDR1 KGHSH, CDR2 LQKENI. The V end was cut by 3 bases, the J end by 4 bases, with 20 bases between. Specimen: PBMCs. The TCR was taken from a middle-aged woman in good health and CMV-seronegative. The chain is built from TRBV18 and TRBJ2-3; D remains ambiguous. This CDR3 is CASSPGLIGFEPDTQYF. CDR3 sequence (DNA): TGTGCCAGCTCACCGGGCCTCATTGGATTTGAGCCAGATACGCAGTATTTT.